These 2 T cell receptor beta chains came from one sample sequenced in a study of T cell repertoires in cytomegalovirus infection. TCRdb called the reads again in MiXCR, with one record for every CDR3 protein. The table lists some 240,000 distinct CDR3 sequences, more than 15% of them singletons, with around 47% in the top ten. The sample was CD8+ T cells from PBMCs. All receptors come from a human donor in good health (CMV status not recorded). Some clones in this sample may be carry-over from other donors' samples.

This chain connects TRBV14 to TRBJ1-2; 8 positions agree with TRBD1. The CDR3 totals 16 residues. With 6 bases clipped from V and 6 bases from J, the junction kept 15 bases outside the gene matches. The germline V gene has CDR1 SGHDN and CDR2 FVKESK. The CDR3 bases are TGTGCCAGCAGTAGATCGGGGGCAGGGGGCGACCATGGCTACACCTTC. Protein product: CASSRSGAGGDHGYTF.

This clonotype was observed many times. This sequence joins TRBV5-4 and TRBJ1-1, with D hard to call. This CDR3 has 14 residues. V lost 1 base to trimming and J lost 1 base, with 8 bases between them. Looked up from germline, CDR1 is SGHNT and CDR2 is YYREEE (reference sequence). DNA of the CDR3: TGTGCCAGCAGCTTGTGGCATCAGAACACTGAAGCTTTCTTT. It yields the protein CASSLWHQNTEAFF.